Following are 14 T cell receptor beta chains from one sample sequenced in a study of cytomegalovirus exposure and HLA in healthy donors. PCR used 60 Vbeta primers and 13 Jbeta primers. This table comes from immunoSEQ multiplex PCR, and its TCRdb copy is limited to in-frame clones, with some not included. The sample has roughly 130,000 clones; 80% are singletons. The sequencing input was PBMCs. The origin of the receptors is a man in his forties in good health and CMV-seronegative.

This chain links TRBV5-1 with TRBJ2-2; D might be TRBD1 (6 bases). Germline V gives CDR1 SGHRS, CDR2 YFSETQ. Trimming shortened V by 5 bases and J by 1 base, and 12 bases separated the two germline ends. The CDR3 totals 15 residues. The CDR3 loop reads CASRITGLNTGELFF. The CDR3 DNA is TGCGCCAGCAGAATCACAGGGTTGAACACCGGGGAGCTGTTTTTT. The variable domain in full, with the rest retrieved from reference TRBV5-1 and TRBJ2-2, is KAGVTQTPRYLIKTRGQQVTLSCSPISGHRSVSWYQQTPGQGLQFLFEYFSETQRNKGNFPGRFSGRQFSNSRSEMNVSTLELGDSALYLCASRITGLNTGELFFGEGSRLTVL.

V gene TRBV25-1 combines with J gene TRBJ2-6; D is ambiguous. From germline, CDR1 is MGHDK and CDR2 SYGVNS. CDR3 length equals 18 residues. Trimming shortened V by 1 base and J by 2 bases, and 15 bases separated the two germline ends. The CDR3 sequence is CASSELGEGEAGANVLTF. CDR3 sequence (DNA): TGTGCCAGCAGTGAATTAGGCGAAGGCGAGGCTGGGGCCAACGTCCTGACTTTC.

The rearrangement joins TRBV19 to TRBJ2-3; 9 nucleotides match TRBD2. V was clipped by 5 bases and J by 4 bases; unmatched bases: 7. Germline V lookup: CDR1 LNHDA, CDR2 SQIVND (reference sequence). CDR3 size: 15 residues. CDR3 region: CASSGIAGAADTQYF. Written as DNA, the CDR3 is TGTGCCAGTAGTGGGATAGCGGGAGCTGCAGATACGCAGTATTTT.

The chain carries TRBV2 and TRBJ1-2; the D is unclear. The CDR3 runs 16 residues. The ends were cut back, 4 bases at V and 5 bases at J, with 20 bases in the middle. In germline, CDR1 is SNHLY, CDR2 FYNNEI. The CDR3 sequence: CASSVVGGDLGYGYTF. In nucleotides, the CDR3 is TGTGCCAGCAGTGTAGTCGGCGGAGACCTTGGGTATGGCTACACCTTC.

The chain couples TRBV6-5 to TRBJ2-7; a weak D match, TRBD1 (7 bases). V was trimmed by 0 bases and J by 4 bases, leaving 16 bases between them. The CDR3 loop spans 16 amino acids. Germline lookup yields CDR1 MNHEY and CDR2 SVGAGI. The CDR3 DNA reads TGTGCCAGCAGTTACTCGAGCTCCAGGGGGGCTTACGAGCAGTACTTC. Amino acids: CASSYSSSRGAYEQYF.

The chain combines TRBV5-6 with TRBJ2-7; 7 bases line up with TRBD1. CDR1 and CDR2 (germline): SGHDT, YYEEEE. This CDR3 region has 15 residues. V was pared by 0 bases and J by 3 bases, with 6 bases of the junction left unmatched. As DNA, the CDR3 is TGTGCCAGCAGCTTGGCTCCGGACAGGAACTACGAGCAGTACTTC. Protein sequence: CASSLAPDRNYEQYF.

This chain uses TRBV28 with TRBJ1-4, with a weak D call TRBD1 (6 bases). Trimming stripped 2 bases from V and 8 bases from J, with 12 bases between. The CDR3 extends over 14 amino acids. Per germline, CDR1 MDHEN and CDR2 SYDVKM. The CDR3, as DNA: TGTGCCAGCAGTTTAGCCCACACAGGGGAAAAACTGTTTTTT. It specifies CASSLAHTGEKLFF.

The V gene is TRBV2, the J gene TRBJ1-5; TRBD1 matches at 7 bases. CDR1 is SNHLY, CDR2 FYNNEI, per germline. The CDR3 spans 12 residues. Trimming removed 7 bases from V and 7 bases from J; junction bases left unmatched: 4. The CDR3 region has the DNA TGTGCCAGCAAGCTGACAGGGCAGCCCCAGCATTTT. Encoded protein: CASKLTGQPQHF.

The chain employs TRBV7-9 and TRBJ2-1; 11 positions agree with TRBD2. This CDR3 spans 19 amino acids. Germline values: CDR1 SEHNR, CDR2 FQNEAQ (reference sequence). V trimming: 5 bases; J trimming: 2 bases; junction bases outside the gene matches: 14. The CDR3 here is CASSHPASSGRTPYNEQFF. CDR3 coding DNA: TGTGCCAGCAGCCACCCGGCCTCTAGCGGGAGGACGCCCTACAATGAGCAGTTCTTC.

CDR3 amino acids: CASSGRGTYNEQFF. Here the CDR3 DNA reads TGTGCCAGCAGTGGGCGGGGGACGTACAATGAGCAGTTCTTC. This sequence joins TRBV2 and TRBJ2-1; 7 bases map to TRBD2. After removal of 4 bases from V and 4 bases from J, the junction contained 4 bases not matched to a gene. The CDR3 spans 14 residues. Germline values: CDR1 SNHLY, CDR2 FYNNEI.

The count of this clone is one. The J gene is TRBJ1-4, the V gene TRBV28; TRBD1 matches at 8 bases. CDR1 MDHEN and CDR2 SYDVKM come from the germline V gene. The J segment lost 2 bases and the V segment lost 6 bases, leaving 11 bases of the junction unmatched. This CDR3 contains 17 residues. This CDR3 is CASRRTGLFATNEKLFF. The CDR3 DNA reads TGTGCCAGCAGGCGGACAGGGCTATTTGCGACTAATGAAAAACTGTTTTTT.

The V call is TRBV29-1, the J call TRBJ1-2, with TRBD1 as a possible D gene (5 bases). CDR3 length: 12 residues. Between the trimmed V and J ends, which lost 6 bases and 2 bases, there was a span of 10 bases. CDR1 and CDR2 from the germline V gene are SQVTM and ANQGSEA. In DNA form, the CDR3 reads TGCAGCGTAGGAGGGGAAAACTATGGCTACACCTTC. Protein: CSVGGENYGYTF.

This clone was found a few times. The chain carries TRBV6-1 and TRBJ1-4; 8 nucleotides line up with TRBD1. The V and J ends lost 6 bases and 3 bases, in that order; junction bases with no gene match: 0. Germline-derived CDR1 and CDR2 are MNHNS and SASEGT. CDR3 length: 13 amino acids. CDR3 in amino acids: CASSRGPNEKLFF. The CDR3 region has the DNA TGTGCCAGCAGCAGGGGGCCTAATGAAAAACTGTTTTTT.

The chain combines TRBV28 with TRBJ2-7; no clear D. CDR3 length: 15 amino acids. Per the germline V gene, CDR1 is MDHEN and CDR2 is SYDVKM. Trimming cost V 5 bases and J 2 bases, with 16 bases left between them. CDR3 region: CASSISPTATYEQYF. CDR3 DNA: TGTGCCAGCAGTATCTCGCCCACTGCCACCTACGAGCAGTACTTC.